The T cell receptor (beta chain) described here comes from a study of cytomegalovirus exposure and HLA in healthy donors. Study details: There were approximately 400 genotyped donors. Of these, 75% to 90% fell in the genetic ancestry cluster associated with self-reported Caucasian donors. Study-wide results and limits: Relative to the approximately 700-donor mean, N-insertions were reportedly fewer in an Asian-associated ancestry cluster in a later analysis. Upon later analysis, TCR association rates were observed to vary by HLA locus, being highest for DRB1 and lowest for HLA-C.

This cohort consisted of healthy bone marrow donors. Trimming took 9 bases from V and 4 from J, leaving 18 bases between them. Per germline, CDR1 MNHNS and CDR2 SASEGT. The CDR3 consists of 15 residues. The PCR used 60 Vbeta and 13 Jbeta primers. Sequenced by immunoSEQ multiplex PCR; TCRdb stores in-frame clones only, minus some. The sample includes 110,000 to 150,000 clones, approximately 82% seen only once; the top ten take about 3.2%. This clone came up once. Its antigen is not identified. This sequence was found in a man aged 18 to 29 in good health and CMV-seropositive. Input material: PBMCs. The chain recombines TRBV6-1 with TRBJ2-2; possibly TRBD2 for D (6 bases). The CDR3 is CASHKRDLLTGELFF. The CDR3, as DNA: TGTGCCAGTCACAAAAGGGACTTACTCACCGGGGAGCTGTTTTTT.